This TCR beta chain was found in a study of technical replicates of blood from several donors. Data came from immunoSEQ multiplex PCR; TCRdb stores just in-frame clones and leaves some out. The profile shows 50,000 to 65,000 clones, 80% to 95% of them singletons. Per the germline V gene, CDR1 is SGHTA and CDR2 is FQGTGA. The CDR3 contains 12 residues. The V end was cut by 7 bases, the J end by 4 bases, with 11 bases between. The chain has TRBV7-3 and TRBJ2-7; D may be TRBD1 (5 bases). Sequencing was performed on PBMCs. The sequence derives from a human donor in good health. Some clones in this sample may be carry-over from other donors' samples. The CDR3 sequence is CASKKTDYEQYF. The CDR3 nucleotides are TGTGCCAGCAAGAAGACAGATTACGAGCAGTACTTC.